Below, one T cell receptor beta chain is given with its context. This CDR3 comprises 16 residues. CDR1 MGHRA and CDR2 YSYEKL come from the germline V gene. Between the trimmed V and J ends, which lost 3 bases and 4 bases, there was a span of 18 bases. This sample stems from a study of blood T cell repertoires in COVID-19. At the level of the study: The United States, Italy and Spain were the sources of the acute and convalescent COVID-19 samples.

In the original processing: Amplified reference gene primers provided the basis for estimating nucleated cell counts. Produced via immunoSEQ multiplex PCR; TCRdb's table is partial and in-frame only. V and J calls and clone size follow that table, whereas D and trimming were derived from the DNA. The profile shows approximately 300,000 clones, approximately 90% of them singletons. The receptor was isolated from a man aged 18 to 29 with active or convalescent COVID-19. V and J are TRBV4-1 and TRBJ1-1; D uncertain. The sequenced material came from peripheral blood. In DNA, the CDR3 is TGCGCCAGCAGCCAGATAGGAGGACCCTTCGGCACTGAAGCTTTCTTT. It encodes CASSQIGGPFGTEAFF.